This T cell receptor beta chain is drawn from a study of CD8 T cells in Susac syndrome. The Susac syndrome patients fit the recently defined diagnostic criteria for definite or probable disease. About this clonotype itself: The junction differs from germline at one of its ends, possibly a read error.

Random-hexamer reverse transcription was applied to about 0.5 to 1 ug RNA. A multiplex approach, immunoSEQ multiplex PCR, amplified TCR beta CDR3 across 54 Vbeta and 13 Jbeta. TCRdb fed the immunoSEQ multiplex PCR reads into MiXCR, producing one record per CDR3 protein. Here the sample spans approximately 260,000 distinct CDR3 sequences, 90% to 96% being singletons. CDR3 length equals 14 residues. From germline, CDR1 is SNHLY and CDR2 FYNNEI. The source of this sequence is a human donor with Susac syndrome. The rearrangement joins TRBV2 to TRBJ2-1, with TRBD2 identical over 8 bases. Sequencing was done on a sample of CD4+ T cells from PBMCs. CDR3 sequence: CTSSREGEYNEQFF. The CDR3 region has the DNA TGTACCAGTTCTCGGGAGGGCGAGTACAATGAGCAGTTCTTC.